These T cell receptor beta chains were read from a single sample in a study of cytomegalovirus exposure and HLA in healthy donors. Produced via immunoSEQ multiplex PCR; TCRdb's table is partial and in-frame only. The sample consists of roughly 180,000 clones, just under 85% of them appearing once. Sample: PBMCs. Every receptor here comes from a girl between 10 and 17 years old in good health and CMV-seropositive. Both conserved end residues are part of each CDR3. The D gene is left open where the match is weak. Clone size is given for some rows only: seen once, a few or many times, or a class if the clone is expanded.

clone_size: -
v_call: TRBV25-1
j_call: TRBJ2-1
d_call: TRBD2
cdr3_aa: CASSGSGGLYNEQFF
cdr3_nt: TGTGCCAGCAGTGGTAGCGGGGGACTATACAATGAGCAGTTCTTC

clone_size: few
v_call: TRBV6-5
j_call: TRBJ1-1
d_call: -
cdr3_aa: CASVDRFYTEAFF
cdr3_nt: TGTGCCAGCGTAGACAGGTTTTACACTGAAGCTTTCTTT

clone_size: few
v_call: TRBV27
j_call: TRBJ2-3
d_call: -
cdr3_aa: CASSSRTGSDTQYF
cdr3_nt: TGTGCCAGCAGTTCAAGAACAGGGTCAGATACGCAGTATTTT

clone_size: -
v_call: TRBV27
j_call: TRBJ2-1
d_call: -
cdr3_aa: CASSFAAGNEQFF
cdr3_nt: TGTGCCAGCAGTTTCGCGGCGGGTAATGAGCAGTTCTTC

clone_size: -
v_call: TRBV7-9
j_call: TRBJ2-3
d_call: -
cdr3_aa: CASSFSIGPDTQYF
cdr3_nt: TGTGCCAGCAGCTTCTCCATTGGGCCGGATACGCAGTATTTT

clone_size: -
v_call: TRBV5-6
j_call: TRBJ1-1
d_call: -
cdr3_aa: CASSLVNSGTEAFF
cdr3_nt: TGTGCCAGCAGCTTGGTGAATTCGGGGACTGAAGCTTTCTTT

clone_size: -
v_call: TRBV6-1
j_call: TRBJ1-6
d_call: -
cdr3_aa: CASTLKAENSPLHF
cdr3_nt: TGTGCCAGCACCCTCAAAGCGGAGAATTCACCCCTCCACTTT

clone_size: -
v_call: TRBV7-9
j_call: TRBJ1-1
d_call: TRBD1
cdr3_aa: CASSRGTDEAFF
cdr3_nt: TGTGCCAGCAGCCGAGGGACAGACGAAGCTTTCTTT

clone_size: -
v_call: TRBV10-3
j_call: TRBJ1-2
d_call: TRBD1
cdr3_aa: CAISAPDRANYGYTF
cdr3_nt: TGTGCCATCAGTGCACCGGACAGGGCTAACTATGGCTACACCTTC

clone_size: -
v_call: TRBV7-2
j_call: TRBJ2-3
d_call: TRBD2
cdr3_aa: CASSARSGGADTQYF
cdr3_nt: TGTGCCAGCAGCGCCCGTTCCGGGGGGGCAGATACGCAGTATTTT

clone_size: -
v_call: TRBV11-3
j_call: TRBJ2-1
d_call: TRBD2
cdr3_aa: CASSLTTSGGAVGNEQFF
cdr3_nt: TGTGCCAGCAGCCTCACAACTAGCGGGGGGGCCGTTGGAAATGAGCAGTTCTTC

clone_size: -
v_call: TRBV6-1
j_call: TRBJ2-5
d_call: TRBD2
cdr3_aa: CASSDGLAGGQETQYF
cdr3_nt: TGTGCCAGCAGTGACGGACTAGCGGGGGGGCAAGAGACCCAGTACTTC

clone_size: -
v_call: TRBV9
j_call: TRBJ1-3
d_call: TRBD1
cdr3_aa: CASSGLQGSGNTIYF
cdr3_nt: TGTGCCAGCAGCGGTCTACAGGGGAGCGGAAACACCATATATTTT

clone_size: -
v_call: TRBV6-6
j_call: TRBJ1-3
d_call: -
cdr3_aa: CASSYSSSGNTIYF
cdr3_nt: TGTGCCAGCAGTTACTCGTCCTCGGGAAACACCATATATTTT

clone_size: -
v_call: TRBV5-6
j_call: TRBJ1-5
d_call: -
cdr3_aa: CASSLRGVGQPQHF
cdr3_nt: TGTGCCAGCAGCTTGAGGGGTGTAGGACAGCCCCAGCATTTT

clone_size: -
v_call: TRBV18
j_call: TRBJ1-1
d_call: -
cdr3_aa: CASSPTAGNTEAFF
cdr3_nt: TGTGCCAGCTCACCTACAGCTGGAAACACTGAAGCTTTCTTT

clone_size: few
v_call: TRBV5-1
j_call: TRBJ1-1
d_call: TRBD1
cdr3_aa: CASRSAGTGGSDTEAFF
cdr3_nt: TGCGCCAGCAGAAGCGCCGGGACAGGGGGCTCGGACACTGAAGCTTTCTTT

clone_size: -
v_call: TRBV4-1
j_call: TRBJ1-1
d_call: -
cdr3_aa: CASSQVNRVVTEAFF
cdr3_nt: TGCGCCAGCAGCCAAGTAAACAGGGTGGTCACTGAAGCTTTCTTT

clone_size: -
v_call: TRBV6-6
j_call: TRBJ1-6
d_call: -
cdr3_aa: CASRAQNNSPLHF
cdr3_nt: TGTGCCAGCCGTGCACAGAATAATTCACCCCTCCACTTT

clone_size: few
v_call: TRBV19
j_call: TRBJ1-5
d_call: -
cdr3_aa: CAGRQGNQPQHF
cdr3_nt: TGTGCCGGTCGACAGGGCAATCAGCCCCAGCATTTT

clone_size: once
v_call: TRBV30
j_call: TRBJ1-4
d_call: -
cdr3_aa: CAWGRQATNEKLFF
cdr3_nt: TGTGCCTGGGGAAGACAGGCAACTAATGAAAAACTGTTTTTT

clone_size: -
v_call: TRBV10-3
j_call: TRBJ1-6
d_call: -
cdr3_aa: CAISTHSFKGYSYNSPLHF
cdr3_nt: TGTGCCATCAGCACCCATTCCTTTAAGGGGTACTCCTATAATTCACCCCTCCACTTT

clone_size: -
v_call: TRBV7-9
j_call: TRBJ1-1
d_call: TRBD1
cdr3_aa: CASSPRRRQGMNTEAFF
cdr3_nt: TGTGCCAGCAGCCCACGGCGAAGACAGGGAATGAACACTGAAGCTTTCTTT

clone_size: few
v_call: TRBV19
j_call: TRBJ1-3
d_call: -
cdr3_aa: CASSIQGAPSGNTIYF
cdr3_nt: TGTGCCAGTAGTATACAAGGGGCCCCCTCTGGAAACACCATATATTTT

clone_size: -
v_call: TRBV6-1
j_call: TRBJ1-1
d_call: -
cdr3_aa: CASSERFWGRITEAFF
cdr3_nt: TGTGCCAGCAGTGAAAGGTTTTGGGGCAGAATCACTGAAGCTTTCTTT